This T cell receptor beta chain was captured in a study of blood T cell repertoires in COVID-19. About the study: Acute-phase and convalescent COVID-19 samples originated in the United States, Italy and Spain. The analysed material was cDNA or gDNA that came from T cells, B-cell-depleted T cells, or PBMCs.

Authors' data handling: How many nucleated cells were present was estimated from reference gene primer amplification. The repertoire was sequenced with immunoSEQ multiplex PCR; TCRdb's copy has only in-frame clones and lacks some. That table gives V, J and clone size, and the DNA gave D and trimming. The sample holds tens of thousands of clones; approximately 88% are singletons and the top ten take roughly 21%. CDR3 size: 14 residues. Germline V gives CDR1 MDHEN, CDR2 SYDVKM. V trimming: 6 bases; J trimming: 6 bases; junction bases outside the gene matches: 9. V usage is TRBV28 and J usage is TRBJ2-5; the match to TRBD2 covers 8 bases. The sequenced sample was peripheral blood. The clonotype originates from a man in his fifties with active COVID-19. The CDR3: CASSSPAGVKTQYF. The CDR3 DNA reads as TGTGCCAGCAGCTCCCCAGCGGGAGTAAAGACCCAGTACTTC.